Below are 21 T cell receptor beta chains sequenced from a single sample in a study of T cells in tuberculosis. As for time point: new active TB diagnosis, blood taken before or within 7 days of starting treatment. The method was immunoSEQ multiplex PCR; TCRdb's version includes in-frame clones alone and lacks a portion of them. The data show tens of thousands of clones, roughly 93% seen once. The specimen was PBMCs, collected at tuberculosis diagnosis. These receptors all come from an adult with tuberculosis.

V is TRBV7-8 and J is TRBJ1-5, with D tentatively TRBD1 (6 bases). In germline, CDR1 is SGHVS, CDR2 FQNEAQ. This CDR3 contains 16 residues. V shed 1 base and J shed 2 bases, with 12 bases lying between them. This CDR3 reads CASSLGGGGGNQPQHF. The DNA for the CDR3 is TGTGCCAGCAGCTTAGGGGGAGGGGGAGGCAATCAGCCCCAGCATTTT.

This clone appeared a single time. V gene TRBV11-2 combines with J gene TRBJ1-2; D gene uncertain. Germline CDR1 and CDR2: SGHAT and FQNNGV. There are 13 residues in the CDR3. Trimming took off 0 bases at V and 4 bases at J, with 6 bases between the two ends. The DNA for the CDR3 is TGTGCCAGCAGCTTAGAGCAACTCTATGGCTACACCTTC. This gives the protein CASSLEQLYGYTF.

The chain has TRBV30 and TRBJ1-1; D uncertain. The CDR3 length is 13 residues. V was cut by 0 bases and J by 3 bases, with 8 bases left in between. Germline CDR1 and CDR2: GTSNPN and SVGIG (reference sequence). The CDR3 loop is CAWSVQEDTEAFF. CDR3 nucleotide sequence: TGTGCCTGGAGTGTACAAGAAGACACTGAAGCTTTCTTT.

This chain connects TRBV6-1 to TRBJ2-2; 11 bases line up with TRBD2. J lost 4 bases, V lost 4 bases, and 14 bases had no gene match. This CDR3 has 19 amino acids. Germline V gene sequence: CDR1 MNHNS, CDR2 SASEGT. CDR3 DNA: TGTGCCAGCAGTGGAGATAGCGGGAGGGCCTTAGGCGTCACCGGGGAGCTGTTTTTT. It is translated as CASSGDSGRALGVTGELFF.

V is TRBV30 and J is TRBJ2-7; D is ambiguous. This CDR3 contains 11 residues. Looked up from germline, CDR1 is GTSNPN and CDR2 is SVGIG (reference sequence). V lost 1 base and J lost 2, with 3 bases in between. The CDR3: CAWSDTYEQYF. The CDR3 bases are TGTGCCTGGAGTGATACCTACGAGCAGTACTTC.

The rearrangement uses TRBV11-3 and TRBJ2-7; a possible D gene is TRBD1 (6 bases). CDR3 length: 16 amino acids. Trimming stripped 5 bases from V and 2 bases from J, with 19 bases between. Germline V gives CDR1 SGHNT, CDR2 YENEEA. The CDR3 here is CASSTKPLTGPYEQYF. CDR3 bases: TGTGCCAGCAGCACTAAACCACTGACAGGCCCCTACGAGCAGTACTTC.

V is TRBV4-1 and J is TRBJ2-7; D might be TRBD1 (6 bases). The CDR3 runs to 13 residues. Per the germline V gene, CDR1 is MGHRA and CDR2 is YSYEKL. Deletions cut 1 base from V and 12 bases from J, with 16 bases between. The CDR3 nucleotides are TGCGCCAGCAGCCAAGTACCACCGGGACACCGGTACTTC. This sequence encodes CASSQVPPGHRYF.

The genes are TRBV5-4 and TRBJ1-1; 7 bases are shared with TRBD1. Germline values: CDR1 SGHNT, CDR2 YYREEE (reference sequence). The V segment lost 4 bases and the J segment 2 bases; nucleotides outside the gene matches: 8. CDR3 length equals 15 residues. CDR3 region: CASSKPGTVNTEAFF. The CDR3 DNA is TGTGCCAGCAGCAAACCCGGGACAGTCAACACTGAAGCTTTCTTT.

The J gene is TRBJ2-6, the V gene TRBV19; D might be TRBD1 (6 bases). This CDR3 has 17 amino acids. Germline lookup yields CDR1 LNHDA and CDR2 SQIVND (reference sequence). The V and J ends lost 6 bases and 0 bases respectively, with 15 bases between them. The CDR3 reads CASRTDSFLSGANVLTF. The CDR3 nucleotides read TGTGCCAGTAGGACGGACAGTTTCCTCTCTGGGGCCAACGTCCTGACTTTC.

The chain links TRBV19 to TRBJ2-5; D uncertain. V shed 2 bases and J shed 4 bases, with 8 bases lying between them. CDR1 and CDR2 from the germline V gene are LNHDA and SQIVND (reference sequence). CDR3 length: 13 residues. The CDR3 DNA reads as TGTGCCAGTAGTATACAACTCCGAGAGACCCAGTACTTC. Encoded protein: CASSIQLRETQYF.

J is TRBJ2-7 and V is TRBV27, with TRBD2 identical over 8 bases. The CDR3 is 18 amino acids. The V gene's germline CDR1 is MNHEY and CDR2 SMNVEV (reference sequence). Trimming took 6 bases from V and 1 from J; bases not matched to a gene: 17. CDR3 loop: CASSYSESTSGFSYEQYF. DNA for the CDR3: TGTGCCAGCAGCTATTCAGAATCCACTAGCGGCTTTTCCTACGAGCAGTACTTC.

This chain links TRBV6-1 with TRBJ1-4, with D hard to call. Trimming removed 2 bases at V and 8 bases at J, with 15 bases between. Germline assignment: CDR1 MNHNS and CDR2 SASEGT. This CDR3 is built from 15 residues. Written as DNA, the CDR3 is TGTGCCAGCAGTGAAAACGCCCGCGTTTCCGAAAAACTGTTTTTT. This sequence encodes CASSENARVSEKLFF.

V usage is TRBV10-3 and J usage is TRBJ2-2; TRBD1 might be the D (6 bases). CDR3 length: 15 amino acids. V lost 5 bases and J lost 1, with 11 bases in between. The V gene's germline CDR1 is ENHRY and CDR2 SYGVKD. Here the CDR3 DNA reads TGTGCCATCAGTTTTAACAGGGTGAACACCGGGGAGCTGTTTTTT. It is translated as CAISFNRVNTGELFF.

The J gene is TRBJ1-2, the V gene TRBV6-5; D is possibly TRBD1 (6 bases). CDR1 is MNHEY, CDR2 SVGAGI, per germline. Trimming cost V 0 bases and J 13 bases, with 15 bases left between them. The CDR3 sequence is 13 residues long. The CDR3 coding sequence is TGTGCCAGCAGTTACTCATCCAACAGGGACCTCACCTTC. This gives the protein CASSYSSNRDLTF.

This chain links TRBV2 with TRBJ2-1; 8 bases map to TRBD1. After removal of 11 bases from V and 0 bases from J, the junction contained 12 bases not matched to a gene. The CDR3 spans 16 residues. Germline V gene lookup returns CDR1 SNHLY and CDR2 FYNNEI. CDR3 sequence: CAAEGQDTSSYNEQFF. As DNA, the CDR3 is TGTGCCGCAGAGGGACAGGACACTAGCTCCTACAATGAGCAGTTCTTC.

The chain has TRBV10-2 and TRBJ1-1, with D perhaps matching TRBD1 (5 bases). CDR1 and CDR2 (germline): WSHSY, SAAADI. This CDR3 has 13 amino acids. Trimming left V 3 bases short and J 4 bases short, with 9 bases between. The CDR3 protein is CASSELGGTEAFF. The CDR3 DNA reads as TGCGCCAGCAGTGAACTCGGGGGCACTGAAGCTTTCTTT.

The CDR3 region is CASTVLAGGPGEQFF. In nucleotides, the CDR3 is TGTGCCAGCACGGTACTAGCGGGGGGGCCAGGTGAGCAGTTCTTC. V gene TRBV6-6 combines with J gene TRBJ2-1; TRBD2 agrees at 13 bases. The CDR3 spans 15 residues. V trimming: 7 bases; J trimming: 9 bases; junction bases outside the gene matches: 9. CDR1 MNHNY and CDR2 SVGAGI come from the germline V gene (reference sequence).

Here the CDR3 DNA reads TGTGCCAGCAGCTTAGGGGGACTAGCGGCCTCCTACGAGCAGTACTTC. It codes for CASSLGGLAASYEQYF. The chain combines TRBV11-2 with TRBJ2-7, with 11 bases fitting TRBD2. The CDR3 length is 16 residues. The ends lost 1 base at V and 0 bases at J; junction bases unmatched: 2. Germline V gene lookup returns CDR1 SGHAT and CDR2 FQNNGV. The full variable domain, with the rest looked up from reference TRBV11-2 and TRBJ2-7, is EAGVAQSPRYKIIEKRQSVAFWCNPISGHATLYWYQQILGQGPKLLIQFQNNGVVDDSQLPKDRFSAERLKGVDSTLKIQPAKLEDSAVYLCASSLGGLAASYEQYFGPGTRLTVT.

This rearrangement joins TRBV4-1 to TRBJ2-1, with TRBD1 identical over 8 bases. From germline, CDR1 is MGHRA and CDR2 YSYEKL. This CDR3 is 15 amino acids long. V was clipped by 1 base and J by 5 bases; unmatched bases: 4. CDR3 bases: TGCGCCAGCAGCCAAGTTAAGGGACAGGACAATGAGCAGTTCTTC. Protein: CASSQVKGQDNEQFF.

The rearrangement uses TRBV18 and TRBJ2-5, with 10 positions matching TRBD2. The V gene end was trimmed by 3 bases and the J gene end by 5 bases; junction bases not matched to a gene: 6. The germline CDR1 and CDR2 sequences are KGHSH and LQKENI. The CDR3 spans 15 residues. The CDR3 spells CASSPAGTSEETQYF. The CDR3 nucleotides read TGTGCCAGCTCACCCGCCGGGACTAGCGAGGAGACCCAGTACTTC.

The J gene is TRBJ2-3, the V gene TRBV10-1, with a tentative D call TRBD2 (5 bases). The germline CDR1 and CDR2 sequences are WNHNN and SYGVQD (reference sequence). The CDR3 is 15 residues long. V shed 4 bases and J shed 5 bases, with 16 bases lying between them. The CDR3 protein is CASSAAGQAEDTQYF. As DNA, the CDR3 is TGCGCCAGCAGTGCGGCAGGCCAAGCGGAAGATACGCAGTATTTT.